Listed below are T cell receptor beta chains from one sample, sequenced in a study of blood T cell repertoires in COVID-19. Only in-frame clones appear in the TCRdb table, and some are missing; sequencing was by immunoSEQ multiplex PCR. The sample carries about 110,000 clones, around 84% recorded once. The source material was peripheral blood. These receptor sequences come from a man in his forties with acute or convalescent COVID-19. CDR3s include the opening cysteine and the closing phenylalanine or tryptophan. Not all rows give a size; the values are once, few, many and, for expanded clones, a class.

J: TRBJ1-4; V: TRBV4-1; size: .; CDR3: CASSQVFATNEKLFF
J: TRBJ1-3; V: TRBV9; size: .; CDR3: CASSWGRVSTSGNTIYF
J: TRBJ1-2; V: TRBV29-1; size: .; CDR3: CSVEQNYGYTF
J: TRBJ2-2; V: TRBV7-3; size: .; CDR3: CASSMGRNTGELFF
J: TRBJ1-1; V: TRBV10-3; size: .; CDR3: CAISESQGRTEAFF
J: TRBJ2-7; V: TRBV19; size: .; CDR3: CASSIEWQGSEQYF
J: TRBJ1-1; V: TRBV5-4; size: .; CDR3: CASSSPTGKNPFF
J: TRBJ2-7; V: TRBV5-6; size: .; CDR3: CASSGGLAGAYEQYF
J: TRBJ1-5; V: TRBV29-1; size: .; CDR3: CSVAASSGQPQHF
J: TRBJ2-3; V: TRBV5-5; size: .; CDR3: CASSQAGPTDTQYF
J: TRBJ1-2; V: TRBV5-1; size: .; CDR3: CASRAGTGNYGYTF
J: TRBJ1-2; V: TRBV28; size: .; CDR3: CATLTERRGVGYGYTF
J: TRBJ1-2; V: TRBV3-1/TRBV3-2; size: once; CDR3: CASSPRGTGEIVYTF
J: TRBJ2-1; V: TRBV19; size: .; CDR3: CASAFKVGLAGAEQFF
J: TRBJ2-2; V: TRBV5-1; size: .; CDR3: CASSLEGTGELFF
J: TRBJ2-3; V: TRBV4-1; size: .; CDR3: CASSQGPAGLTDTQYF
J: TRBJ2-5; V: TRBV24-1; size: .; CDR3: CATSDPGTVQETQYF
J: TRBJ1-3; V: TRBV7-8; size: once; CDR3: CASSSSSSSGNTIYF
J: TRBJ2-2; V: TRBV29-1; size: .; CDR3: CSGVKTGNTGELFF